The 25 T cell receptor beta chains given below trace back to one sample, sequenced in a study of shared clonotypes between healthy human individuals. Data came from immunoSEQ multiplex PCR; TCRdb stores just in-frame clones and leaves some out. The table includes about 2 million clones, roughly 94% detected once. The sample consisted of naive CD4+ T cells sorted from blood. Described subset: CD45RA+ positively selected. Every receptor here comes from a man between 18 and 29 years old in good health.

This chain joins TRBV21-1 and TRBJ2-7. TRBV21-1 has pseudogene status. This CDR3 has 12 residues. CDR3 in amino acids: CASAFRLYEQYF. DNA for the CDR3: TGTGCCAGCGCATTCCGCCTTTACGAGCAGTACTTC.

Notes on this clone: The same CDR3 can be traced to other DNA sequences in this sample. The rearrangement uses TRBV5-1 and TRBJ2-7; 13 bases are shared with TRBD2. Germline V gene sequence: CDR1 SGHRS, CDR2 YFSETQ. V was clipped by 3 bases and J by 4 bases; unmatched bases: 4. The CDR3 contains 15 residues. CDR3 sequence: CASSSGTSGTYEQYF. DNA of the CDR3: TGCGCCAGCAGCTCTGGGACTAGCGGGACTTACGAGCAGTACTTC. The full variable domain, rest sourced from reference TRBV5-1 and TRBJ2-7, is KAGVTQTPRYLIKTRGQQVTLSCSPISGHRSVSWYQQTPGQGLQFLFEYFSETQRNKGNFPGRFSGRQFSNSRSEMNVSTLELGDSALYLCASSSGTSGTYEQYFGPGTRLTVT.

This chain uses TRBV5-6 with TRBJ2-7, with TRBD2 matching 7 bases. Germline assignment: CDR1 SGHDT and CDR2 YYEEEE. The V segment lost 5 bases and the J segment 2 bases; nucleotides outside the gene matches: 7. The CDR3 loop spans 14 amino acids. The CDR3 reads CASRDGLGTYEQYF. The DNA of the CDR3 is TGTGCCAGCAGAGACGGACTAGGCACCTACGAGCAGTACTTC. The full variable domain, in which reference TRBV5-6 and TRBJ2-7 provide the parts outside the CDR3, is DAGVTQSPTHLIKTRGQQVTLRCSPKSGHDTVSWYQQALGQGPQFIFQYYEEEERQRGNFPDRFSGHQFPNYSSELNVNALLLGDSALYLCASRDGLGTYEQYFGPGTRLTVT.

This clone was recorded once. This sequence joins TRBV27 and TRBJ2-5, with D perhaps assigned TRBD1 or TRBD2 (5 bases each). The V and J ends lost 5 bases and 1 base respectively, with 17 bases between them. Germline V gives CDR1 MNHEY, CDR2 SMNVEV (reference sequence). The CDR3 sequence is 16 residues long. The CDR3: CASSQTGTLLQETQYF. DNA for the CDR3: TGTGCCAGCAGTCAAACCGGGACCCTGCTCCAAGAGACCCAGTACTTC.

The V and J genes are TRBV5-1 and TRBJ2-4; the match to TRBD2 covers 8 bases. The junction had 6 bases not matched to a gene; V was cut back by 5 bases and J by 5 bases. CDR3 length: 14 residues. The V gene's germline CDR1 is SGHRS and CDR2 YFSETQ. In DNA, the CDR3 is TGCGCCAGCAGAGCCACGGGGGGGCAAAACATTCAGTACTTC. Translation: CASRATGGQNIQYF. The full variable domain, in which reference TRBV5-1 and TRBJ2-4 provide the parts outside the CDR3, is KAGVTQTPRYLIKTRGQQVTLSCSPISGHRSVSWYQQTPGQGLQFLFEYFSETQRNKGNFPGRFSGRQFSNSRSEMNVSTLELGDSALYLCASRATGGQNIQYFGAGTRLSVL.

V usage is TRBV28 and J usage is TRBJ1-2, with D unresolved. Germline V lookup: CDR1 MDHEN, CDR2 SYDVKM. Trimming pared 0 bases from V and 8 bases from J, leaving 10 bases between. This CDR3 is 13 amino acids long. CDR3 bases: TGTGCCAGCAGTTTATGGGCGGCACCCGGCTACACCTTC. As protein: CASSLWAAPGYTF.

This sequence joins TRBV2 and TRBJ1-5; unclear D gene. There are 12 residues in the CDR3. Germline CDR1 reads SNHLY; CDR2 reads FYNNEI. Trimming cost V 4 bases and J 6 bases, with 7 bases left between them. The CDR3 here is CASSGMGQPQHF. CDR3 nucleotides: TGTGCCAGCAGTGGCATGGGTCAGCCCCAGCATTTT.

The chain is built from TRBV4-3 and TRBJ2-3; unclear D gene. The CDR3 sequence is 15 residues long. Trimming left V 0 bases short and J 1 base short, with 8 bases between. Germline V gene sequence: CDR1 LGHNA, CDR2 YSLEER. The CDR3, as DNA: TGCGCCAGCAGCCAAGATCGTACGGGCACAGATACGCAGTATTTT. Its protein product is CASSQDRTGTDTQYF.

The chain has TRBV28 and TRBJ2-2; tentative D call: TRBD2 (6 bases). The length of the CDR3 is 14 residues. The V end was cut by 10 bases, the J end by 3 bases, with 15 bases between. Germline CDR1 is MDHEN and CDR2 is SYDVKM. CDR3 residues: CATLSGLDTGELFF. The CDR3 nucleotides are TGTGCCACCCTATCGGGACTCGACACCGGGGAGCTGTTTTTT. Full variable domain (rest looked up from reference TRBV28 and TRBJ2-2): DVKVTQSSRYLVKRTGEKVFLECVQDMDHENMFWYRQDPGLGLRLIYFSYDVKMKEKGDIPEGYSVSREKKERFSLILESASTNQTSMYLCATLSGLDTGELFFGEGSRLTVL.

Here the CDR3 reads CASRYKDSFNSPLHF. The CDR3 DNA sequence: TGTGCCAGCAGATATAAGGACAGCTTTAATTCACCCCTCCACTTT. The rearrangement joins TRBV28 to TRBJ1-6; tentatively, D is TRBD1 (6 bases). The CDR3 consists of 15 residues. Deletions cut 6 bases from V and 6 bases from J, with 15 bases between. CDR1 and CDR2 (germline): MDHEN, SYDVKM.

The chain is built from TRBV6-6 and TRBJ2-7, with TRBD1 identical over 8 bases. J was trimmed by 1 base and V by 6 bases; bases with no gene match: 8. This CDR3 region has 15 residues. Germline V CDR1 and CDR2: MNHNY, SVGAGI (reference sequence). This CDR3 is CASSPPRDRSYEQYF. DNA of the CDR3: TGTGCCAGCAGCCCCCCGCGGGACAGGTCCTACGAGCAGTACTTC.

This sequence joins TRBV10-3 and TRBJ2-1, with 9 bases fitting TRBD1. The CDR3 consists of 15 residues. Trimming took 5 bases from V and 9 from J; bases not matched to a gene: 11. Germline CDR1 and CDR2: ENHRY and SYGVKD. The CDR3 loop reads CAISPGQGHSGEQFF. The CDR3 DNA sequence: TGTGCCATCAGTCCGGGACAGGGTCACTCGGGTGAGCAGTTCTTC.

The chain is built from TRBV7-2 and TRBJ2-1; the match to TRBD2 covers 8 bases. Germline loops: CDR1 SGHTA, CDR2 FQGNSA. CDR3 length: 12 amino acids. The ends lost 4 bases at V and 9 bases at J; junction bases unmatched: 2. CDR3 sequence reads: CASSYGLAEQFF. The CDR3 DNA reads TGTGCCAGCAGCTATGGACTAGCTGAGCAGTTCTTC.

The chain recombines TRBV10-3 with TRBJ2-1; D possibly corresponds to TRBD2 (5 bases). Germline V lookup: CDR1 ENHRY, CDR2 SYGVKD. Deletions cut 0 bases from V and 14 bases from J, with 14 bases between. The CDR3 length is 13 residues. CDR3 DNA: TGTGCCATCAGTGAGTCAGGTAGCCGGGATGAGTTCTTC. This codes for CAISESGSRDEFF.

This clone was seen only once. The chain has TRBV6-1 and TRBJ2-1, with D perhaps matching TRBD1 (6 bases). The CDR3 consists of 13 residues. Per germline, CDR1 MNHNS and CDR2 SASEGT. Trimming left V 7 bases short and J 4 bases short, with 11 bases between. CDR3 region: CASILGQYNEQFF. The DNA for the CDR3 is TGTGCCAGCATCCTAGGACAGTACAATGAGCAGTTCTTC.

The genes are TRBV4-1 and TRBJ2-2, with TRBD2 as a possible D gene (5 bases). Trimming left V 0 bases short and J 7 bases short, with 9 bases between. Germline CDR1 reads MGHRA; CDR2 reads YSYEKL. This CDR3 comprises 14 residues. This CDR3 is CASSQDRADGELFF. The CDR3 nucleotides are TGCGCCAGCAGCCAAGATAGAGCGGACGGGGAGCTGTTTTTT.

The chain employs TRBV6-4 and TRBJ2-7; D is unclear. Trimming removed 0 bases from V and 6 bases from J, with 18 bases in between. The CDR3 length is 16 residues. Germline V gene lookup returns CDR1 MRHNA and CDR2 SNTAGT. The CDR3 region is CASSDSINRPLAEQYF. The CDR3 DNA is TGTGCCAGCAGTGACTCGATCAATCGGCCTCTCGCCGAGCAGTACTTC.

The chain is built from TRBV9 and TRBJ2-3; perhaps TRBD1 as D (5 bases). The CDR3 totals 15 residues. The V and J ends lost 0 bases and 10 bases respectively, with 18 bases between them. Germline V CDR1 and CDR2: SGDLS, YYNGEE. Written as DNA, the CDR3 is TGTGCCAGCAGCGTAGGCAACGGTAACCTAGGGGCGCAGTATTTT. Protein sequence: CASSVGNGNLGAQYF.

This clone showed up just once. The chain couples TRBV9 to TRBJ2-7; perhaps TRBD2 as D (5 bases). The V gene lost 4 bases and the J gene lost 2 bases, with 19 bases spanning the gap. This CDR3 has 16 amino acids. The germline CDR1 and CDR2 sequences are SGDLS and YYNGEE. The CDR3 loop reads CASSTHVGAATYEQYF. The CDR3 nucleotides read TGTGCCAGCAGCACCCACGTGGGAGCCGCTACCTACGAGCAGTACTTC.

The chain links TRBV9 to TRBJ2-3; D is unclear. The V gene's germline CDR1 is SGDLS and CDR2 YYNGEE. Between the trimmed V and J ends, which lost 4 bases and 0 bases, there was a span of 15 bases. This CDR3 region has 16 residues. Written as DNA, the CDR3 is TGTGCCAGCAGCCCCCAGTACTCCACTAGCACAGATACGCAGTATTTT. This translates into CASSPQYSTSTDTQYF.

About this clone: Other nucleotide sequences from this sample produce the same CDR3. The chain links TRBV9 to TRBJ1-6; D might be TRBD1 (6 bases). Trimming shortened V by 3 bases and J by 5 bases, and 9 bases separated the two germline ends. The CDR3 has 14 amino acids. Germline values: CDR1 SGDLS, CDR2 YYNGEE. CDR3 DNA: TGTGCCAGCAGCGCTACAGGGAATAATTCACCCCTCCACTTT. As protein: CASSATGNNSPLHF.

The chain is built from TRBV6-5 and TRBJ2-1; D gene unclear. CDR3 size: 15 residues. The germline V and J ends were trimmed by 4 bases and 0 bases, with 10 bases remaining between them. Germline values: CDR1 MNHEY, CDR2 SVGAGI. DNA of the CDR3: TGTGCCAGCAGTTCCGGCAGAACCTCCTACAATGAGCAGTTCTTC. Residues: CASSSGRTSYNEQFF.

On this clone itself: The sample carries other DNA sequences with the same CDR3. The rearrangement joins TRBV10-3 to TRBJ1-4; the D gene is possibly TRBD1 (6 bases). Trimming took 6 bases from V and 0 from J, leaving 8 bases between them. Germline-derived CDR1 and CDR2 are ENHRY and SYGVKD. The CDR3 length is 14 residues. CDR3 in amino acids: CAIRDSATNEKLFF. The CDR3 region has the DNA TGTGCCATCAGGGACAGTGCAACTAATGAAAAACTGTTTTTT.

The rearrangement uses TRBV19 and TRBJ2-7; 12 nucleotides agree with TRBD1. Trimming cost V 4 bases and J 9 bases; bases outside gene matches: 7. Germline V gene sequence: CDR1 LNHDA, CDR2 SQIVND (reference sequence). This CDR3 has 14 amino acids. The CDR3 bases are TGTGCCAGTAGTACCGGGACAGGGGGCGTCAGGCAGTACTTC. This gives the protein CASSTGTGGVRQYF. Full variable domain (outside the CDR3, taken from reference TRBV19 and TRBJ2-7): DGGITQSPKYLFRKEGQNVTLSCEQNLNHDAMYWYRQDPGQGLRLIYYSQIVNDFQKGDIAEGYSVSREKKESFPLTVTSAQKNPTAFYLCASSTGTGGVRQYFGPGTRLTVT.

The rearrangement joins TRBV9 to TRBJ2-6; 9 positions match TRBD1. This CDR3 region has 18 residues. J lost 0 bases, V lost 4 bases, and 8 bases had no gene match. The germline gives CDR1 SGDLS, CDR2 YYNGEE. The DNA for the CDR3 is TGTGCCAGCAGCCCCCGGACAGGGGATTACTCTGGGGCCAACGTCCTGACTTTC. Protein product: CASSPRTGDYSGANVLTF.